This is a list of T cell receptor beta chains from one sample in a study of cytomegalovirus exposure and HLA in healthy donors. TCRdb's copy holds only in-frame clones and misses some; the assay was immunoSEQ multiplex PCR. The data hold over 150,000 clones, with about 86% observed a single time. The sequencing sample was made of PBMCs. All receptors derive from a human donor in good health. The CDR3 runs from the conserved cysteine through the conserved F or W. A D gene is named only where the DNA matches it firmly. Clone size is stated in some rows and not others, as once, few, many or a class when expanded.

size,V,D,J,CDR3,DNA
-,TRBV30,TRBD1,TRBJ2-1,CAWSLTGGQQFF,TGTGCCTGGAGTCTGACAGGGGGTCAGCAGTTCTTC
-,TRBV5-1,-,TRBJ1-4,CASSFWQGTTNEKLFF,TGCGCCAGCAGCTTTTGGCAGGGAACAACTAATGAAAAACTGTTTTTT
-,TRBV19,-,TRBJ2-2,CASSIDRRFPGELFF,TGTGCCAGTAGTATAGATCGCAGATTCCCCGGGGAGCTGTTTTTT
-,TRBV9,TRBD1,TRBJ2-6,CASSANRGTLAGANVLTF,TGTGCCAGCAGCGCTAACAGGGGCACCCTTGCTGGGGCCAACGTCCTGACTTTC
-,TRBV7-9,-,TRBJ2-6,CASSLLSAGVSGANVLTF,TGTGCCAGCAGCCTCCTCTCAGCAGGGGTCTCTGGGGCCAACGTCCTGACTTTC
-,TRBV30,-,TRBJ1-2,CAWTGADYGYTF,TGTGCCTGGACAGGGGCAGACTATGGCTACACCTTC
-,TRBV5-8,-,TRBJ1-2,CASSWGSLRVLVTF,TGTGCCAGCAGCTGGGGAAGTCTCAGGGTACTGGTTACCTTC
few,TRBV2,-,TRBJ2-3,CASSEGLRPTRGDTQYF,TGTGCCAGCAGTGAGGGTCTGAGACCAACACGAGGAGATACGCAGTATTTT
-,TRBV28,TRBD2,TRBJ2-3,CASSRRGGRDTQYF,TGTGCCAGCAGTCGGCGGGGGGGCCGAGATACGCAGTATTTT
-,TRBV4-1,TRBD2,TRBJ2-1,CASSLLGLADYNEQFF,TGCGCCAGCAGCCTTCTCGGACTAGCGGACTACAATGAGCAGTTCTTC
-,TRBV5-1,TRBD1,TRBJ1-1,CASSLGMSGQGLTEAFF,TGCGCCAGCAGCTTGGGAATGTCCGGACAGGGACTAACTGAAGCTTTCTTT
-,TRBV7-2,-,TRBJ2-3,CASSFFTGMYPDTQYF,TGTGCCAGCAGCTTTTTTACAGGGATGTACCCAGATACGCAGTATTTT
-,TRBV7-8,-,TRBJ1-2,CASSLSNRANYGYTF,TGTGCCAGCAGCTTAAGCAACAGGGCTAACTATGGCTACACCTTC
once,TRBV6-6,-,TRBJ2-1,CASTGNFNEQFF,TGTGCCAGCACGGGTAATTTCAATGAGCAGTTCTTC
-,TRBV2,-,TRBJ2-5,CASNREGQETQYF,TGTGCCAGCAACAGGGAGGGCCAAGAGACCCAGTACTTC
-,TRBV27,-,TRBJ2-6,CASSLSGPRVSGANVLTF,TGTGCCAGCAGTTTATCGGGGCCCAGGGTCTCTGGGGCCAACGTCCTGACTTTC
-,TRBV15,TRBD1,TRBJ1-3,CATSRGTGSGNTIYF,TGTGCCACCAGCAGAGGGACAGGGTCTGGAAACACCATATATTTT
-,TRBV6-4,TRBD1,TRBJ2-1,CASSETGGSYNEQFF,TGTGCCAGCAGTGAGACAGGGGGCTCCTACAATGAGCAGTTCTTC
few,TRBV11-3,-,TRBJ2-2,CASSSHRDLTNTGELFF,TGTGCCAGCAGCTCTCACCGGGACTTAACCAACACCGGGGAGCTGTTTTTT
-,TRBV9,-,TRBJ1-2,CASSVLGSYGYTF,TGTGCCAGCAGCGTATTAGGGAGCTATGGCTACACCTTC
-,TRBV7-2,-,TRBJ2-3,CASSSYSTDTQYF,TGTGCCAGCAGCTCCTATAGCACAGATACGCAGTATTTT
-,TRBV15,-,TRBJ2-5,CATSRDIGRSQETQYF,TGTGCCACCAGCAGAGATATAGGGAGGTCCCAAGAGACCCAGTACTTC
-,TRBV7-3,-,TRBJ1-1,CASSLHLNTEAFF,TGTGCCAGCAGCTTACATTTGAACACTGAAGCTTTCTTT
-,TRBV6-5,TRBD1,TRBJ1-1,CASRRQGGTEAFF,TGTGCCAGCAGACGACAGGGAGGAACTGAAGCTTTCTTT
-,TRBV7-9,-,TRBJ2-2,CASSRRGTGELFF,TGTGCCAGCAGCAGGAGGGGAACCGGGGAGCTGTTTTTT
once,TRBV7-2,-,TRBJ2-7,CASSRNYVTSYEQYF,TGTGCCAGCAGCCGGAACTATGTGACCTCCTACGAGCAGTACTTC
-,TRBV28,TRBD2,TRBJ2-3,CASSSGLAGFTDTQYF,TGTGCCAGCAGTTCGGGACTAGCGGGATTCACAGATACGCAGTATTTT
-,TRBV30,-,TRBJ1-3,CAWSVLNFLSAEPGNTIYF,TGTGCCTGGAGTGTACTCAATTTTCTGAGCGCAGAACCTGGAAACACCATATATTTT
-,TRBV28,-,TRBJ2-7,CASSFLGTLGYEQYF,TGTGCCAGCAGTTTCCTTGGGACACTCGGCTACGAGCAGTACTTC
once,TRBV11-2,-,TRBJ1-2,CASSLVGFTDNYGYTF,TGTGCCAGCAGCTTAGTGGGCTTTACCGACAACTATGGCTACACCTTC
once,TRBV25-1,TRBD2,TRBJ2-1,CASSSSGTSPKEQFF,TGTGCCAGCAGCAGCTCCGGGACTAGCCCGAAAGAGCAGTTCTTC
-,TRBV10-3,TRBD1,TRBJ1-2,CAISGQTGALRLNYGYTF,TGTGCCATCAGTGGTCAAACAGGGGCCTTGAGATTAAACTATGGCTACACCTTC
once,TRBV27,TRBD2,TRBJ2-1,CASSLETSGATNEQFF,TGTGCCAGCAGTTTGGAGACTAGCGGGGCTACCAATGAGCAGTTCTTC
few,TRBV11-2,-,TRBJ2-1,CASSPGPGFNEQFF,TGTGCCAGCAGCCCTGGTCCGGGTTTCAATGAGCAGTTCTTC
once,TRBV2,-,TRBJ1-3,CASSEEDYSGNTIYF,TGTGCCAGCAGTGAAGAGGACTATTCTGGAAACACCATATATTTT
-,TRBV7-8,TRBD1,TRBJ1-3,CASSPGTGAGNTIYF,TGTGCCAGCAGCCCAGGGACAGGAGCTGGAAACACCATATATTTT
-,TRBV20-1,-,TRBJ2-5,CSASLETQYF,TGCAGTGCTAGTCTTGAGACCCAGTACTTC
-,TRBV5-6,TRBD1,TRBJ2-5,CASSATGGRETQYF,TGTGCCAGCAGCGCTACAGGGGGCAGGGAGACCCAGTACTTC
-,TRBV5-4,TRBD1,TRBJ2-3,CASSPGQSSTDTQYF,TGTGCCAGCAGCCCGGGACAGTCTAGCACAGATACGCAGTATTTT
-,TRBV13,-,TRBJ2-7,CASSRGPVSEQYF,TGTGCCAGCAGCCGGGGTCCCGTAAGCGAGCAGTACTTC
-,TRBV4-1,TRBD2,TRBJ2-1,CASSQPAGSSYNEQFF,TGCGCCAGCAGCCAACCAGCGGGGAGCTCCTACAATGAGCAGTTCTTC
-,TRBV7-9,TRBD1,TRBJ2-7,CASSLATGVRGIWQYF,TGTGCCAGCAGCTTAGCAACAGGGGTTCGGGGTATCTGGCAGTACTTC
-,TRBV6-5,-,TRBJ1-3,CASSYDSAGGNTIYF,TGTGCCAGCAGTTACGACAGCGCCGGTGGAAACACCATATATTTT
-,TRBV29-1,TRBD2,TRBJ2-2,CSVGPPTSGITGELFF,TGCAGCGTCGGACCGCCTACTAGCGGGATCACCGGGGAGCTGTTTTTT
-,TRBV18,TRBD2,TRBJ2-1,CASSRLAGGPDEQFF,TGTGCCAGCTCACGACTAGCGGGGGGGCCGGATGAGCAGTTCTTC
-,TRBV2,TRBD2,TRBJ2-5,CASSKQLAVGGETQYF,TGTGCCAGCAGTAAACAACTAGCGGTTGGGGGAGAGACCCAGTACTTC
-,TRBV9,TRBD1,TRBJ2-7,CASSSSDRGDVYEQYF,TGTGCCAGCAGCTCTTCAGACAGGGGCGACGTTTACGAGCAGTACTTC
-,TRBV7-2,-,TRBJ2-1,CASSLVTGSHNEQFF,TGTGCCAGCAGCTTGGTGACGGGATCACACAATGAGCAGTTCTTC
-,TRBV2,-,TRBJ1-4,CASSRMVGLTNEKLFF,TGTGCCAGCAGCAGGATGGTAGGACTTACGAATGAAAAACTGTTTTTT
few,TRBV19,-,TRBJ1-2,CASSQPRGYGYTF,TGTGCCAGTAGTCAGCCGAGAGGCTATGGCTACACCTTC
-,TRBV6-4,-,TRBJ1-4,CASSGPNGDDRNEKLFF,TGTGCCAGCAGTGGACCTAACGGGGATGACCGTAATGAAAAACTGTTTTTT